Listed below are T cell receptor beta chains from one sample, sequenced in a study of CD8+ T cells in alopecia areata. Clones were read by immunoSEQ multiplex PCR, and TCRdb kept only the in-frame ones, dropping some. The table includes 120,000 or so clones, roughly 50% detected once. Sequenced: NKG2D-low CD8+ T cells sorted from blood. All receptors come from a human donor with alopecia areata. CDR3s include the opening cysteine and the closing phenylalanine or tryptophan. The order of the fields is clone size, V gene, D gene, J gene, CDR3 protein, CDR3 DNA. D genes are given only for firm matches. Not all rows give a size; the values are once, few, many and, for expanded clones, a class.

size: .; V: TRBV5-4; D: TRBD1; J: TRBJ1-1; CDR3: CASSLVQGASEAFF; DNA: TGTGCCAGCAGCTTGGTTCAGGGGGCAAGTGAAGCTTTCTTT
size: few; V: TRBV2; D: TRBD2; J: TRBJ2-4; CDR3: CASSASGTSGFRAKNIQYF; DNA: TGTGCCAGCAGTGCCTCCGGGACTAGCGGTTTCCGAGCCAAAAACATTCAGTACTTC
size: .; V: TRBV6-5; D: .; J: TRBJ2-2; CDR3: CASSPPAGELFF; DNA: TGTGCCAGCAGCCCCCCGGCCGGGGAGCTGTTTTTT
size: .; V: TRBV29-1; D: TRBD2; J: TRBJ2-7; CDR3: CSVDQGGYEQYF; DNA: TGCAGCGTTGATCAGGGAGGGTACGAGCAGTACTTC
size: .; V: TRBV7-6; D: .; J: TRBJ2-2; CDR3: CASRRETGELFF; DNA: TGTGCCAGCAGACGGGAAACCGGGGAGCTGTTTTTT
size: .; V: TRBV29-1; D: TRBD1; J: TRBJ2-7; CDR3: CSAFGQGDEQYF; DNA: TGCAGCGCCTTCGGACAGGGCGACGAGCAGTACTTC
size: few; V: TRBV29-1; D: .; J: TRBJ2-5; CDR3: CSVDLGQETQYF; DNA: TGCAGCGTTGATTTGGGACAAGAGACCCAGTACTTC
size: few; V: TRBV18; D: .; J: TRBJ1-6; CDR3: CASSPDEGSPLHF; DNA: TGTGCCAGCTCACCCGACGAAGGATCACCCCTCCACTTT
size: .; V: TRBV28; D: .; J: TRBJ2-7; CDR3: CASSRGSSYEQYF; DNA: TGTGCCAGTTCTCGGGGAAGCTCCTACGAGCAGTACTTC
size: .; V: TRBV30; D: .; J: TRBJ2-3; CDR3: CAWSGARDTQYF; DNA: TGTGCCTGGAGTGGAGCGAGAGATACGCAGTATTTT
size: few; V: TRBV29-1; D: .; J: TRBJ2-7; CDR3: CSVLSRGRESYEQYF; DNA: TGCAGCGTCCTTTCCCGGGGCAGAGAATCCTACGAGCAGTACTTC
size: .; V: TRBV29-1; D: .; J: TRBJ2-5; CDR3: CSVEGMQETQYF; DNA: TGCAGCGTTGAAGGGATGCAAGAGACCCAGTACTTC
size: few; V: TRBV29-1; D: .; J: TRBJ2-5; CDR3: CSVGQGETQYF; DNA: TGCAGCGTTGGTCAGGGGGAGACCCAGTACTTC
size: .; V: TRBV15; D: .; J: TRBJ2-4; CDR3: CATSREAGENIQYF; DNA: TGTGCCACCAGCAGAGAGGCAGGGGAAAACATTCAGTACTTC
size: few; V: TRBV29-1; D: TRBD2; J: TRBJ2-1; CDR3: CSVEGLAGVNEQFF; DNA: TGCAGCGTTGAGGGACTAGCGGGAGTCAATGAGCAGTTCTTC
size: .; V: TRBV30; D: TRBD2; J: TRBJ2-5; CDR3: CAWSVSGRAGETQYF; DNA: TGTGCCTGGAGTGTGTCCGGGAGGGCCGGGGAGACCCAGTACTTC
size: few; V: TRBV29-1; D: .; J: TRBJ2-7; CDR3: CSARATSSYEQYF; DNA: TGCAGCGCGCGCGCAACAAGCTCCTACGAGCAGTACTTC
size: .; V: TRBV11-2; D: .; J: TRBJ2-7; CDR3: CASMGSAYEQYF; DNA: TGTGCCAGCATGGGTTCAGCCTACGAGCAGTACTTC
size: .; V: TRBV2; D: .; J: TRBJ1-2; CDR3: CASSDPDRGDMNGYTF; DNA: TGTGCCAGCAGCGACCCGGACAGAGGGGACATGAATGGCTACACCTTC
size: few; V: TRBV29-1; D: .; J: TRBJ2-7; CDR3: CSVEGDMTEAYEQYF; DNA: TGCAGCGTTGAAGGGGATATGACCGAGGCCTACGAGCAGTACTTC
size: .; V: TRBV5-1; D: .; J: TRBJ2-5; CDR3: CASSLWTQGQETQYF; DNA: TGCGCCAGCAGCTTGTGGACCCAGGGCCAAGAGACCCAGTACTTC
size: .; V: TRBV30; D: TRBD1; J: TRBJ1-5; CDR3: CAWGQGQSDNQPQHF; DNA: TGTGCCTGGGGACAGGGGCAATCGGACAATCAGCCCCAGCATTTT